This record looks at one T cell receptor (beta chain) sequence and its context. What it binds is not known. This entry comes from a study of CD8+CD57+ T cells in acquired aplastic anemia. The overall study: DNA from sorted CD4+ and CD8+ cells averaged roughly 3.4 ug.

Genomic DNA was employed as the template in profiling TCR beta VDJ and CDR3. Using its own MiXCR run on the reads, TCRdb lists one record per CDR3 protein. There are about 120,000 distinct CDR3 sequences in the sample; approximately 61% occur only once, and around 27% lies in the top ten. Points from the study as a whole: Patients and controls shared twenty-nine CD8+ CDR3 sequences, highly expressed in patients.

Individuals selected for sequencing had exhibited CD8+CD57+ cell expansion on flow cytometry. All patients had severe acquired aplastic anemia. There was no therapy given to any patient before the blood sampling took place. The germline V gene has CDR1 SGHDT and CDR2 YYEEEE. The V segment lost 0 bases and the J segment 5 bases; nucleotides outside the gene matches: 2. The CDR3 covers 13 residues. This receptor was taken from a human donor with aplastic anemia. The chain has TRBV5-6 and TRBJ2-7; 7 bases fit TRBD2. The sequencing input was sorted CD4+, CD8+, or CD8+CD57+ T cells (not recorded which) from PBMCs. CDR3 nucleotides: TGTGCCAGCAGCTTGGTGGGGGGGGACGAGCAGTACTTC. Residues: CASSLVGGDEQYF.